This T cell receptor beta chain comes out of a study of Tregs in tolerant kidney transplant recipients. Points from the study as a whole: This study did not directly address biological reproducibility. Changing PCR primers prevented nucleotide comparison between some patients' samples. Tolerant patients' donor-specific Tregs expanded beyond overall Tregs, suggesting antigen-driven growth.

CFSE-labeled recipient PBMCs were cultured five to seven days with irradiated graft donor PBMCs, then FACS-sorted. The repertoire was sequenced with immunoSEQ multiplex PCR; TCRdb's copy has only in-frame clones and lacks some. The sample has approximately 15,000 clones, 53% seen once. There are 16 residues in the CDR3. Per the germline V gene, CDR1 is LGHNA and CDR2 is YSLEER. J was trimmed by 2 bases and V by 3 bases; bases with no gene match: 10. Turning to this clone: Antigen: not known.

V usage is TRBV4-3 and J usage is TRBJ2-7; 7 bases agree with TRBD1. Specimen: CD4+ T cells from blood cultured with allogeneic cells, collected before the transplant. The sequence derives from a human patient who received a combined kidney and bone marrow transplant. The CDR3 sequence: CASSHLLRDRTYEQYF. CDR3 nucleotide sequence: TGCGCCAGCAGCCACCTCCTCCGGGACAGAACCTACGAGCAGTACTTC.